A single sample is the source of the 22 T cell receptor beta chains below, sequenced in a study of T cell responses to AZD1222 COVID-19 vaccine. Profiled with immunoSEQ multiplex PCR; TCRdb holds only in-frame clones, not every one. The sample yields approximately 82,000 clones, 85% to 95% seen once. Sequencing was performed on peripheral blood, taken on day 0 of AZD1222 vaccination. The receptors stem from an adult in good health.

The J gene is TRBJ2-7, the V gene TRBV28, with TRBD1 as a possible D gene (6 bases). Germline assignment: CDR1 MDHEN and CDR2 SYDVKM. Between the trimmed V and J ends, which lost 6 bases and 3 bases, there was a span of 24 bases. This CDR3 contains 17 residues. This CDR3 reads CASSPSAGDPIVYEQYF. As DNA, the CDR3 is TGTGCCAGCAGCCCCTCCGCAGGGGACCCCATCGTCTACGAGCAGTACTTC.

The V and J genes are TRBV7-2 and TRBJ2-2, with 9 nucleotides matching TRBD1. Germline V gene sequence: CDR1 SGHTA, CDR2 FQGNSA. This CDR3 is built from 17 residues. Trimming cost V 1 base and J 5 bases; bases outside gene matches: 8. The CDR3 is CASSLGGTGRRTGELFF. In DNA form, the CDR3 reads TGTGCCAGCAGCTTAGGGGGGACAGGGCGGAGGACCGGGGAGCTGTTTTTT. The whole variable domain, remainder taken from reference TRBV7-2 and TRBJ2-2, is GAGVSQSPSNKVTEKGKDVELRCDPISGHTALYWYRQSLGQGLEFLIYFQGNSAPDKSGLPSDRFSAERTGGSVSTLTIQRTQQEDSAVYLCASSLGGTGRRTGELFFGEGSRLTVL.

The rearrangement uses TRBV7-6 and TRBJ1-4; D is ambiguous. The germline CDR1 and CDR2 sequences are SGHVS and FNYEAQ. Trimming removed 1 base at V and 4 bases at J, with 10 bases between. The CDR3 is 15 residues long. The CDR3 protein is CASSLEGFRNEKLFF. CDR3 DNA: TGTGCCAGCAGCTTAGAAGGCTTTCGTAATGAAAAACTGTTTTTT.

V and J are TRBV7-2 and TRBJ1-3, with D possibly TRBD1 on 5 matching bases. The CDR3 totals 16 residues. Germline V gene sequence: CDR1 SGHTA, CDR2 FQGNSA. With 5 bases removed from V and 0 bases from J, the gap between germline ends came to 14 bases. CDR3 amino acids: CASSLGTGVSGNTIYF. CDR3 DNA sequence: TGTGCCAGCAGCCTGGGCACAGGCGTCTCTGGAAACACCATATATTTT.

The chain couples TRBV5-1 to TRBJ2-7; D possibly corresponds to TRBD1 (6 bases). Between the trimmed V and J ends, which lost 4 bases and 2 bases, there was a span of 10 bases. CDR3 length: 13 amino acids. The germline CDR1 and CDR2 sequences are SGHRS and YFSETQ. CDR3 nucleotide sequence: TGCGCCAGCAGCCCTGGACAGCCCTACGAGCAGTACTTC. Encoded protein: CASSPGQPYEQYF.

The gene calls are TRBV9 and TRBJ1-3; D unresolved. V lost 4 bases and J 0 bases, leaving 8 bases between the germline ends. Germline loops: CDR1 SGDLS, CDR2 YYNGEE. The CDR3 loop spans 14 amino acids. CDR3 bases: TGTGCCAGCAGCCCCGGTACCTCTGGAAACACCATATATTTT. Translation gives CASSPGTSGNTIYF.

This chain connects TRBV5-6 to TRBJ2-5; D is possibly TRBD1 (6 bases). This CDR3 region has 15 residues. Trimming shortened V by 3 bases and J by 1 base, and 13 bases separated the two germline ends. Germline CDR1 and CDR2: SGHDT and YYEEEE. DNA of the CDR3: TGTGCCAGCAGCTCGGTACGGGACACCCAAGAGACCCAGTACTTC. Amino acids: CASSSVRDTQETQYF.

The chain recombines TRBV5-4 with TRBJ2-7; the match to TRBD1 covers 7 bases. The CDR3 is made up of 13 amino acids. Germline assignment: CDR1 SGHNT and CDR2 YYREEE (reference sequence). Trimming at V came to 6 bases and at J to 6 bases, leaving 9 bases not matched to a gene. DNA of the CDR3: TGTGCCAGCACCCCAGACAGGGTGGGCGAGCAGTACTTC. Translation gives CASTPDRVGEQYF.

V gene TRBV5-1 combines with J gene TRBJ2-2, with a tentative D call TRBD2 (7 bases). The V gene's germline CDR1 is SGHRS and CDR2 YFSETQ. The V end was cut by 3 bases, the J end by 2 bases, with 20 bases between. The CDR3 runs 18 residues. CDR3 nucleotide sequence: TGCGCCAGCAGCTCCCAACCTGTGGGCGGGGGCAACACCGGGGAGCTGTTTTTT. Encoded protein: CASSSQPVGGGNTGELFF. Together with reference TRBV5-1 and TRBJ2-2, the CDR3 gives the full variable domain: KAGVTQTPRYLIKTRGQQVTLSCSPISGHRSVSWYQQTPGQGLQFLFEYFSETQRNKGNFPGRFSGRQFSNSRSEMNVSTLELGDSALYLCASSSQPVGGGNTGELFFGEGSRLTVL.

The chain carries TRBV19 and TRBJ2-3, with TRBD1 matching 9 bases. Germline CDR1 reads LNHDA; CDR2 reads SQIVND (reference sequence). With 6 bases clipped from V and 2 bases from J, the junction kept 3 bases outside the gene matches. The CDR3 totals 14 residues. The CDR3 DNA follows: TGTGCCAGTAGGGGACAGGGAATCACAGATACGCAGTATTTT. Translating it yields CASRGQGITDTQYF.

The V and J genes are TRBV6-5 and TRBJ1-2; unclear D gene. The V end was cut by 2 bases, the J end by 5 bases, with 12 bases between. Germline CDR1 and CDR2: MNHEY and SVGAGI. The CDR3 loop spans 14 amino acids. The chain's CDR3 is CASSYPDLRYGYTF. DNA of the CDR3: TGTGCCAGCAGTTACCCGGATCTTAGGTATGGCTACACCTTC.

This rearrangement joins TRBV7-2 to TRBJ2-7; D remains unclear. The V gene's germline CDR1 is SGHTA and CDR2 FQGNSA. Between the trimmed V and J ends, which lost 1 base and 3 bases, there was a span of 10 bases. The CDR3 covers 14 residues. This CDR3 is CASSLVVRNYEQYF. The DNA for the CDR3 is TGTGCCAGCAGCTTAGTTGTAAGGAACTACGAGCAGTACTTC.

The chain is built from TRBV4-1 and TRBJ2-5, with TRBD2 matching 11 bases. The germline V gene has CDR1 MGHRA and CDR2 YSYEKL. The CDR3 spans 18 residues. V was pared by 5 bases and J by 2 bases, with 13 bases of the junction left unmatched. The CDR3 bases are TGCGCCAGCAGCGAACGACTAGCGGGGACTCTTCTTCAAGAGACCCAGTACTTC. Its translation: CASSERLAGTLLQETQYF.

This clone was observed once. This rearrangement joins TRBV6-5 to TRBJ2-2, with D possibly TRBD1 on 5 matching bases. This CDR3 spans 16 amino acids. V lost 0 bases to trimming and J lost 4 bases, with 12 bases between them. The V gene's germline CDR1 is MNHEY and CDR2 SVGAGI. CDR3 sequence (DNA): TGTGCCAGCAGTTACTCAAGGGGTTTCGGCACCGGGGAGCTGTTTTTT. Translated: CASSYSRGFGTGELFF.

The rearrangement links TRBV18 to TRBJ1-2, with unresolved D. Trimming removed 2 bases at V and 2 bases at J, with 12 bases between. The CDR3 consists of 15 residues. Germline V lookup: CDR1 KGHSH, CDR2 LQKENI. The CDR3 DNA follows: TGTGCCAGCTCACCAGGGCAGGCAGCCAACTATGGCTACACCTTC. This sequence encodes CASSPGQAANYGYTF.

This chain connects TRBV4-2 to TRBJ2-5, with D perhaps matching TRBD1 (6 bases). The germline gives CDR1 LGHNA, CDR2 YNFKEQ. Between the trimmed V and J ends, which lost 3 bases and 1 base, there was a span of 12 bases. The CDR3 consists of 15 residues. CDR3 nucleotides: TGTGCCAGCAGCCAGGCAGGGGAGACCCAAGAGACCCAGTACTTC. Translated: CASSQAGETQETQYF.

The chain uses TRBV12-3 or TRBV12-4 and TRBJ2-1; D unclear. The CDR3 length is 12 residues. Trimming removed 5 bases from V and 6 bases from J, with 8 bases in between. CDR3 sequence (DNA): TGTGCCAGCAGTCGCGAATCCAATGAGCAGTTCTTC. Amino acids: CASSRESNEQFF.

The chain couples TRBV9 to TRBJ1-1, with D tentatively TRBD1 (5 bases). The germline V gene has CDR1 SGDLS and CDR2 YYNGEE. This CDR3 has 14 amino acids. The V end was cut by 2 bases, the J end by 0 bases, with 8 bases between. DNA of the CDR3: TGTGCCAGCAGCGTCGGGGCCATGAACACTGAAGCTTTCTTT. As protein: CASSVGAMNTEAFF. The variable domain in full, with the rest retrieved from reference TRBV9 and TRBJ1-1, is DSGVTQTPKHLITATGQRVTLRCSPRSGDLSVYWYQQSLDQGLQFLIQYYNGEERAKGNILERFSAQQFPDLHSELNLSSLELGDSALYFCASSVGAMNTEAFFGQGTRLTVV.

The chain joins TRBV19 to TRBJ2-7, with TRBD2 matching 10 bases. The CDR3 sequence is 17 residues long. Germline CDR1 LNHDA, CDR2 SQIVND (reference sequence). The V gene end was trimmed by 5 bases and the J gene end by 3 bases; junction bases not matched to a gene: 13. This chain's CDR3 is CASSPQPGTSDLYEQYF. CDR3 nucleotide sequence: TGTGCCAGTAGTCCTCAACCCGGGACTAGCGACCTCTACGAGCAGTACTTC.

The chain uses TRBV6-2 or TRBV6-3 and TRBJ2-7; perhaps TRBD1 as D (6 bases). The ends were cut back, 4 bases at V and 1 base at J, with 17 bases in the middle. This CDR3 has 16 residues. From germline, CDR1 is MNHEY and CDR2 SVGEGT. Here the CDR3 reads CASSWVGGTLSYEQYF. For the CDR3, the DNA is TGTGCCAGCAGTTGGGTAGGGGGAACCTTATCCTACGAGCAGTACTTC.

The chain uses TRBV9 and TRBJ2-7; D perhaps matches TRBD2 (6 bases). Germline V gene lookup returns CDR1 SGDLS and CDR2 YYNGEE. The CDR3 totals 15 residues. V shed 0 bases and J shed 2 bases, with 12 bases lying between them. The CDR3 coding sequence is TGTGCCAGCAGCGTAGAAGCGGGCGGCCCCTACGAGCAGTACTTC. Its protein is CASSVEAGGPYEQYF.

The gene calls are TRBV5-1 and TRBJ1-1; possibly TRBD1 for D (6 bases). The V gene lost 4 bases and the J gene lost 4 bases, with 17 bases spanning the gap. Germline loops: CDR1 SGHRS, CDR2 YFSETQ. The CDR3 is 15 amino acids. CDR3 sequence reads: CASSGNRATGTEAFF. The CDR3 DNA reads TGCGCCAGCAGCGGAAACAGGGCAACGGGCACTGAAGCTTTCTTT.